Below are 30 T cell receptor beta chains sequenced from a single sample in a study of cytomegalovirus exposure and HLA in healthy donors. This PCR relied on a set of 60 Vbeta primers and 13 Jbeta primers. The repertoire was sequenced with immunoSEQ multiplex PCR; TCRdb's copy has only in-frame clones and lacks some. The data hold about 110,000 clones, with 70% to 80% observed a single time. Sequencing was performed on PBMCs. These TCRs come from a young man in good health and CMV-seronegative.

V and J are TRBV28 and TRBJ2-3, with D possibly matching TRBD2 (5 bases). V lost 4 bases and J lost 5, with 7 bases in between. Germline CDR1 MDHEN, CDR2 SYDVKM. The length of the CDR3 is 12 residues. The DNA of the CDR3 is TGTGCCAGCAGTTCACTAGTAGATACGCAGTATTTT. It encodes CASSSLVDTQYF.

V and J are TRBV6-5 and TRBJ2-1, with D possibly matching TRBD2 (6 bases). The CDR3 extends over 15 amino acids. V lost 7 bases and J lost 3, with 16 bases in between. Germline V CDR1 and CDR2: MNHEY, SVGAGI. This CDR3 is CASTPGGAFYNEQFF. DNA of the CDR3: TGTGCCAGCACCCCCGGGGGAGCATTCTACAATGAGCAGTTCTTC.

This rearrangement joins TRBV9 to TRBJ1-3; weak D call: TRBD1 (5 bases). The CDR3 loop spans 17 amino acids. Looked up from germline, CDR1 is SGDLS and CDR2 is YYNGEE. V lost 0 bases and J 0 bases, leaving 13 bases between the germline ends. The CDR3 bases are TGTGCCAGCAGCGTAGGGGGGACTGATCCCTCTGGAAACACCATATATTTT. Encoded protein: CASSVGGTDPSGNTIYF. The full variable domain, with the rest looked up from reference TRBV9 and TRBJ1-3, is DSGVTQTPKHLITATGQRVTLRCSPRSGDLSVYWYQQSLDQGLQFLIQYYNGEERAKGNILERFSAQQFPDLHSELNLSSLELGDSALYFCASSVGGTDPSGNTIYFGEGSWLTVV.

The genes are TRBV7-8 and TRBJ2-2; 7 bases align to TRBD1. Germline V CDR1 and CDR2: SGHVS, FQNEAQ. This CDR3 has 19 amino acids. After removal of 5 bases from V and 3 bases from J, the junction contained 18 bases not matched to a gene. DNA of the CDR3: TGTGCCAGCAGCCCGTACCCTCGGGACAGTAGTTTTTACACCGGGGAGCTGTTTTTT. Protein sequence: CASSPYPRDSSFYTGELFF.

This clone was detected only a few times. This same CDR3 is encoded by further DNA sequences in the sample. The chain carries TRBV27 and TRBJ2-7, with D perhaps TRBD1 (5 bases). The germline V gene has CDR1 MNHEY and CDR2 SMNVEV (reference sequence). The CDR3 loop spans 13 amino acids. V dropped 2 bases and J dropped 0 bases, with 5 bases sitting between them. The CDR3 is CASSLDSSYEQYF. The CDR3 coding sequence is TGTGCCAGCAGTTTAGACAGCTCCTACGAGCAGTACTTC.

The chain is built from TRBV9 and TRBJ1-2; D gene unclear. Germline V CDR1 and CDR2: SGDLS, YYNGEE. CDR3 length: 15 amino acids. V gave up 4 bases and J gave up 0 bases, with 13 bases separating them. CDR3 coding DNA: TGTGCCAGCAGCCTTGGGCTGGGCGCTAACTATGGCTACACCTTC. It yields the protein CASSLGLGANYGYTF.

This clone was observed a handful of times. This rearrangement joins TRBV2 to TRBJ2-7, with 9 bases aligning to TRBD1. The CDR3 contains 15 residues. The V segment lost 7 bases and the J segment 3 bases; nucleotides outside the gene matches: 10. In germline, CDR1 is SNHLY, CDR2 FYNNEI. In DNA form, the CDR3 reads TGTGCCAGCACCTACCCGGACAGGGGTAACTACGAGCAGTACTTC. Protein product: CASTYPDRGNYEQYF.

This clone was picked up a small number of times. This rearrangement joins TRBV6-6 to TRBJ1-6; 9 bases align to TRBD1. With V trimmed by 5 bases and J by 11 bases, 7 bases remained unmatched. Germline CDR1 and CDR2: MNHNY and SVGAGI (reference sequence). The CDR3 extends over 14 amino acids. The CDR3 coding sequence is TGTGCCAGCAGTCCCACAGGGGGCATGACACCCCTCCACTTT. Translating it yields CASSPTGGMTPLHF.

The V call is TRBV5-5, the J call TRBJ1-5; D perhaps matches TRBD1 (6 bases). V was pared by 0 bases and J by 3 bases, with 16 bases between. CDR1 and CDR2 (germline): SGHKS, YYEKEE (reference sequence). The CDR3 consists of 17 residues. The CDR3 coding sequence is TGTGCCAGCAGCTTGGATTTCAGGGGTTCTACCAATCAGCCCCAGCATTTT. As protein: CASSLDFRGSTNQPQHF.

This sequence joins TRBV29-1 and TRBJ2-3, with D perhaps TRBD2 (6 bases). This CDR3 spans 17 amino acids. CDR1 SQVTM and CDR2 ANQGSEA come from the germline V gene. V dropped 3 bases and J dropped 6 bases, with 25 bases sitting between them. CDR3 protein: CSVDGAPSEPFVDTQYF. CDR3 in DNA: TGCAGCGTTGATGGAGCCCCTAGCGAGCCGTTTGTGGATACGCAGTATTTT.

In DNA form, the CDR3 reads TGTGCCAGCAGTGCCCGGAACACTGAAGCTTTCTTT. It translates to CASSARNTEAFF. The V gene is TRBV6-1, the J gene TRBJ1-1; D uncertain. Looked up from germline, CDR1 is MNHNS and CDR2 is SASEGT. The germline V and J ends were trimmed by 4 bases and 1 base, with 4 bases remaining between them. This CDR3 region has 12 residues.

This chain links TRBV6-5 with TRBJ1-2, with D unclear. Germline assignment: CDR1 MNHEY and CDR2 SVGAGI. The CDR3 spans 15 residues. The V end lost 0 bases, the J end lost 1 base, and 9 bases lay between the germline ends. CDR3 bases: TGTGCCAGCAGTTACTCCTCGGGATTTAACTATGGCTACACCTTC. Its protein is CASSYSSGFNYGYTF.

The chain joins TRBV30 to TRBJ2-7; TRBD2 agrees at 8 bases. Germline lookup yields CDR1 GTSNPN and CDR2 SVGIG (reference sequence). Trimming removed 2 bases from V and 3 bases from J; junction bases left unmatched: 3. The length of the CDR3 is 13 residues. CDR3 in amino acids: CAWSTSGIYEQYF. CDR3 nucleotides: TGTGCCTGGAGTACTAGCGGAATCTACGAGCAGTACTTC.

This chain joins TRBV7-2 and TRBJ2-7; tentative D call: TRBD2 (7 bases). CDR1 is SGHTA and CDR2 is FQGNSA in the germline V gene. This CDR3 is built from 16 residues. Trimming removed 3 bases at V and 7 bases at J, with 22 bases between. CDR3 loop: CASSFIDRGGDGEQYF. CDR3 DNA sequence: TGTGCCAGCAGCTTCATCGATAGGGGGGGGGACGGAGAGCAGTACTTC.

This chain joins TRBV9 and TRBJ2-7, with 11 bases fitting TRBD2. This CDR3 contains 17 residues. The J segment lost 2 bases and the V segment lost 2 bases, leaving 9 bases of the junction unmatched. Per the germline V gene, CDR1 is SGDLS and CDR2 is YYNGEE. The CDR3 DNA reads TGTGCCAGCAGCGTCGGGACTAGCGGAAATTTTCCCTACGAGCAGTACTTC. Translated, it gives CASSVGTSGNFPYEQYF.

This chain uses TRBV19 with TRBJ1-2; 7 bases fit TRBD1. Trimming at V came to 4 bases and at J to 8 bases, leaving 4 bases not matched to a gene. The CDR3 consists of 12 residues. Germline CDR1 LNHDA, CDR2 SQIVND (reference sequence). The CDR3 nucleotides are TGTGCCAGTAGTACCGACAGGGTCGGCTACACCTTC. It is translated as CASSTDRVGYTF.

The V and J genes are TRBV18 and TRBJ1-1; D may be TRBD1 (5 bases). V was cut by 3 bases and J by 3 bases, with 8 bases left in between. The CDR3 is 13 residues long. Germline V gives CDR1 KGHSH, CDR2 LQKENI. The CDR3 sequence: CASSPDRDTEAFF. CDR3 nucleotides: TGTGCCAGCTCACCCGACAGAGACACTGAAGCTTTCTTT.

This chain connects TRBV2 to TRBJ1-2; maybe TRBD1 (6 bases). The length of the CDR3 is 14 residues. Trimming stripped 4 bases from V and 7 bases from J, with 16 bases between. Germline V gene sequence: CDR1 SNHLY, CDR2 FYNNEI. CDR3 sequence: CASSGYVGAGGYTF. CDR3 nucleotides: TGTGCCAGCAGTGGATATGTGGGGGCTGGTGGCTACACCTTC.

The V call is TRBV19, the J call TRBJ2-4; D perhaps matches TRBD2 (5 bases). From germline, CDR1 is LNHDA and CDR2 SQIVND (reference sequence). This CDR3 spans 14 amino acids. V was clipped by 1 base and J by 1 base, with 5 bases between them. The CDR3 DNA is TGTGCCAGTAGTATAGGAGGGGCCAAAAACATTCAGTACTTC. Amino acid sequence: CASSIGGAKNIQYF. The full variable domain, its missing parts supplied by reference TRBV19 and TRBJ2-4, is DGGITQSPKYLFRKEGQNVTLSCEQNLNHDAMYWYRQDPGQGLRLIYYSQIVNDFQKGDIAEGYSVSREKKESFPLTVTSAQKNPTAFYLCASSIGGAKNIQYFGAGTRLSVL.

This chain uses TRBV7-9 with TRBJ2-2; D unresolved. CDR3 length: 14 amino acids. Germline V gene lookup returns CDR1 SEHNR and CDR2 FQNEAQ (reference sequence). V was cut by 4 bases and J by 1 base, with 7 bases left in between. The CDR3 region is CASSSRRNTGELFF. The CDR3 nucleotides are TGTGCCAGCAGCTCGCGAAGGAACACCGGGGAGCTGTTTTTT.

CDR3 amino acids: CASSFGEGTEAFF. The CDR3 region has the DNA TGTGCCAGCAGTTTCGGGGAGGGCACTGAAGCTTTCTTT. The chain recombines TRBV6-5 with TRBJ1-1; no clear D. This CDR3 comprises 13 residues. V was cut by 4 bases and J by 4 bases, with 10 bases left in between. Germline V gives CDR1 MNHEY, CDR2 SVGAGI.

This clone was seen just once. The V call is TRBV19, the J call TRBJ2-3; possible D gene TRBD1, 5 bases. The ends were cut back, 10 bases at V and 1 base at J, with 18 bases in the middle. The CDR3 length is 15 residues. Per the germline V gene, CDR1 is LNHDA and CDR2 is SQIVND (reference sequence). The CDR3 bases are TGTGCCACTCAAGGGAAGGGGTTGGGCACAGATACGCAGTATTTT. Translated, it gives CATQGKGLGTDTQYF.

The chain combines TRBV9 with TRBJ2-1; 13 bases line up with TRBD2. V lost 0 bases, J lost 9 bases, and 0 bases stayed unmatched. The CDR3 spans 14 residues. Germline V gives CDR1 SGDLS, CDR2 YYNGEE. The DNA of the CDR3 is TGTGCCAGCAGCGTAGGACTAGCGGGGGGTGAGCAGTTCTTC. Translation gives CASSVGLAGGEQFF.

Concerning this clone itself: The same CDR3 can be traced to other DNA sequences in this sample. The J gene is TRBJ1-2, the V gene TRBV2, with D possibly TRBD1 on 6 matching bases. The ends were cut back, 1 base at V and 4 bases at J, with 16 bases in the middle. There are 16 residues in the CDR3. The germline CDR1 and CDR2 sequences are SNHLY and FYNNEI. The CDR3 loop reads CASSEDSQGNGYGYTF. The CDR3 bases are TGTGCCAGCAGTGAAGATTCCCAGGGGAACGGCTATGGCTACACCTTC.

This clone came up once. Compared with germline, one end of the junction differs, possibly owing to a read error. V is TRBV28 and J is TRBJ1-1; TRBD1 might be the D (6 bases). The length of the CDR3 is 10 residues. Germline lookup yields CDR1 MDHEN and CDR2 SYDVKM. This CDR3 is CASSLNRQVF. CDR3 bases: TGTGCCAGCAGTTTAAACCGACAGGTGTTT.

The V call is TRBV25-1, the J call TRBJ1-1; D is perhaps TRBD1 (5 bases). Trimming cost V 0 bases and J 6 bases, with 11 bases left between them. The CDR3 is 14 amino acids. From germline, CDR1 is MGHDK and CDR2 SYGVNS. CDR3 in DNA: TGTGCCAGCAGTGAATACAGAGGCAGGGCTGAAGCTTTCTTT. Protein: CASSEYRGRAEAFF.

The chain combines TRBV7-6 with TRBJ2-5; D is perhaps TRBD2 (5 bases). Trimming removed 4 bases at V and 5 bases at J, with 11 bases between. The CDR3 has 13 amino acids. In germline, CDR1 is SGHVS, CDR2 FNYEAQ. In nucleotides, the CDR3 is TGTGCCAGCAGCTCCCTTGAGCGGGAGACCCAGTACTTC. Protein sequence: CASSSLERETQYF.

This clone was picked up one time. The rearrangement uses TRBV5-1 and TRBJ1-1, with unresolved D. V was clipped by 4 bases and J by 1 base, with 14 bases between them. The CDR3 runs 15 residues. Germline V gives CDR1 SGHRS, CDR2 YFSETQ. The CDR3 protein is CASSIPVDGNTEAFF. The CDR3 DNA reads as TGCGCCAGCAGCATCCCGGTTGATGGGAACACTGAAGCTTTCTTT. Full variable domain (rest looked up from reference TRBV5-1 and TRBJ1-1): KAGVTQTPRYLIKTRGQQVTLSCSPISGHRSVSWYQQTPGQGLQFLFEYFSETQRNKGNFPGRFSGRQFSNSRSEMNVSTLELGDSALYLCASSIPVDGNTEAFFGQGTRLTVV.

CDR3 sequence reads: CASRGLTNTEAFF. The CDR3 nucleotides are TGTGCCAGCAGAGGACTTACGAACACTGAAGCTTTCTTT. The V gene is TRBV27, the J gene TRBJ1-1; D unresolved. V lost 6 bases and J lost 1, with 9 bases in between. The CDR3 is 13 amino acids. From germline, CDR1 is MNHEY and CDR2 SMNVEV (reference sequence).

Only a few counts were recorded for this clone. CDR3: CASSVALANTGELFF. Written as DNA, the CDR3 is TGTGCCAGCAGCGTTGCCCTGGCTAACACCGGGGAGCTGTTTTTT. The chain is built from TRBV9 and TRBJ2-2; D is undetermined. The CDR3 has 15 amino acids. The V gene lost 2 bases and the J gene lost 2 bases, with 10 bases spanning the gap. CDR1 SGDLS and CDR2 YYNGEE come from the germline V gene. Filled out from reference TRBV9 and TRBJ2-2, the complete variable domain reads DSGVTQTPKHLITATGQRVTLRCSPRSGDLSVYWYQQSLDQGLQFLIQYYNGEERAKGNILERFSAQQFPDLHSELNLSSLELGDSALYFCASSVALANTGELFFGEGSRLTVL.